These 18 T cell receptor beta chains were all obtained from the same sample, sequenced in a study of beta chain features in type 1 diabetes. Isolated RNA was reverse transcribed in full, so expressed TCRB transcripts were sequenced. Data came from immunoSEQ multiplex PCR; TCRdb stores just in-frame clones and leaves some out. The sample comprises hundreds of thousands of clones, approximately 31% of which are singletons, and 0.05% to 0.07% rests with the top ten. Specimen: naive CD4+ T cells from blood. Source of these receptors: a man aged 18 to 29 in good health.

This chain links TRBV7-9 with TRBJ2-7; 9 bases match TRBD2. The CDR3 extends over 15 amino acids. V shed 4 bases and J 3 bases; nucleotides not matched to a gene: 7. Germline V gives CDR1 SEHNR, CDR2 FQNEAQ (reference sequence). CDR3 DNA sequence: TGTGCCAGCAGCTCCTTTAGCGGGAGCGTCTACGAGCAGTACTTC. Protein product: CASSSFSGSVYEQYF. Full variable domain (missing parts from reference TRBV7-9 and TRBJ2-7): DTGVSQNPRHKITKRGQNVTFRCDPISEHNRLYWYRQTLGQGPEFLTYFQNEAQLEKSRLLSDRFSAERPKGSFSTLEIQRTEQGDSAMYLCASSSFSGSVYEQYFGPGTRLTVT.

This chain joins TRBV11-2 and TRBJ2-3; perhaps TRBD1 as D (5 bases). V gave up 5 bases and J gave up 6 bases, with 9 bases separating them. Germline values: CDR1 SGHAT, CDR2 FQNNGV. This CDR3 contains 12 residues. CDR3 protein: CASSPNRDTQYF. The DNA for the CDR3 is TGTGCCAGCAGCCCCAACAGGGATACGCAGTATTTT. Supplemented by reference TRBV11-2 and TRBJ2-3, the full variable domain reads EAGVAQSPRYKIIEKRQSVAFWCNPISGHATLYWYQQILGQGPKLLIQFQNNGVVDDSQLPKDRFSAERLKGVDSTLKIQPAKLEDSAVYLCASSPNRDTQYFGPGTRLTVL.

This clone was detected only a few times. This sequence joins TRBV7-2 and TRBJ2-2, with 8 bases lining up with TRBD2. Germline CDR1 and CDR2: SGHTA and FQGNSA. Unmatched junction bases numbered 7, after V lost 7 bases and J lost 6 bases. CDR3 length: 14 amino acids. In DNA, the CDR3 is TGTGCCAGCATCCCAGCGGGAGAGGCCGGGGAGCTGTTTTTT. Amino acid sequence: CASIPAGEAGELFF.

The rearrangement uses TRBV7-2 and TRBJ2-7; 8 nucleotides line up with TRBD2. V shed 2 bases, J shed 2 bases, and the junction held 2 bases outside the gene matches. Germline lookup yields CDR1 SGHTA and CDR2 FQGNSA. The CDR3 loop spans 14 amino acids. CDR3 in DNA: TGTGCCAGCAGCTTAAGACTAGCGACCTACGAGCAGTACTTC. This translates into CASSLRLATYEQYF.

The chain recombines TRBV28 with TRBJ2-3; 9 bases fit TRBD2. Germline-derived CDR1 and CDR2 are MDHEN and SYDVKM. This CDR3 is built from 16 residues. V was clipped by 3 bases and J by 5 bases; unmatched bases: 9. CDR3 sequence (DNA): TGTGCCAGCAGTTTCGATGCGGGAGGGCCCATAGATACGCAGTATTTT. As protein: CASSFDAGGPIDTQYF.

This clone showed up just a few times. The V gene is TRBV2, the J gene TRBJ2-3, with 11 positions matching TRBD2. Germline V CDR1 and CDR2: SNHLY, FYNNEI. Trimming took 1 base from V and 5 from J; bases not matched to a gene: 5. This CDR3 region has 16 residues. The CDR3 DNA follows: TGTGCCAGCAGTGAAGTCCCCGGACTAGCGGGAGATACGCAGTATTTT. It is translated as CASSEVPGLAGDTQYF.

In this sample, this clone turned up a few times. V usage is TRBV10-2 and J usage is TRBJ2-7; perhaps TRBD2 as D (6 bases). The CDR3 length is 16 residues. From germline, CDR1 is WSHSY and CDR2 SAAADI. The V end lost 6 bases, the J end lost 2 bases, and 20 bases lay between the germline ends. The CDR3 DNA follows: TGCGCCAGCAGATCTCTTGGTAATAGCGGAGCCTACGAGCAGTACTTC. Amino acid sequence: CASRSLGNSGAYEQYF.

The chain carries TRBV7-2 and TRBJ2-1; D is uncertain. With 2 bases removed from V and 0 bases from J, the gap between germline ends came to 17 bases. Germline CDR1 reads SGHTA; CDR2 reads FQGNSA. This CDR3 spans 18 amino acids. The CDR3 loop reads CASSLSSAVRSSYNEQFF. In DNA form, the CDR3 reads TGTGCCAGCAGCTTAAGTTCGGCGGTGCGGAGCTCCTACAATGAGCAGTTCTTC.

The V gene is TRBV6-5, the J gene TRBJ2-7, with TRBD2 matching 8 bases. CDR1 MNHEY and CDR2 SVGAGI come from the germline V gene. With V trimmed by 8 bases and J by 2 bases, 8 bases remained unmatched. The CDR3 has 14 residues. As DNA, the CDR3 is TGTGCCAGCCTCAATCCGGGAGGGCCCTACGAGCAGTACTTC. Translated: CASLNPGGPYEQYF.

This clone was observed a handful of times. V gene TRBV7-9 combines with J gene TRBJ2-4; D may be TRBD1 (6 bases). The length of the CDR3 is 14 residues. Germline CDR1 reads SEHNR; CDR2 reads FQNEAQ (reference sequence). V was trimmed by 2 bases and J by 8 bases, leaving 13 bases between them. DNA for the CDR3: TGTGCCAGCAGCTTACAACAGGGAATAGACATTCAGTACTTC. Protein: CASSLQQGIDIQYF.

This clone was detected only a few times. V is TRBV9 and J is TRBJ2-7; TRBD2 matches at 9 bases. Germline lookup yields CDR1 SGDLS and CDR2 YYNGEE. Losses at the gene ends were 2 bases for V and 0 bases for J; bases not matched to a gene: 3. This CDR3 region has 15 residues. Written as DNA, the CDR3 is TGTGCCAGCAGCGTGTTAGCGGGGGCCTCCTACGAGCAGTACTTC. It codes for CASSVLAGASYEQYF.

In this sample, this clone turned up a few times. The chain couples TRBV30 to TRBJ2-7; D is unresolved. Germline values: CDR1 GTSNPN, CDR2 SVGIG (reference sequence). V gave up 3 bases and J gave up 11 bases, with 17 bases separating them. The CDR3 runs 12 residues. The CDR3 spells CAWRLGSTLKYF. The CDR3 DNA reads as TGTGCCTGGAGGTTGGGTAGTACCCTAAAGTACTTC.

This clone has only a few counts. J is TRBJ2-5 and V is TRBV27; no firm D call. Germline V gene data show CDR1 as MNHEY and CDR2 as SMNVEV (reference sequence). This CDR3 is built from 14 residues. Trimming took off 3 bases at V and 5 bases at J, with 13 bases between the two ends. The CDR3 sequence: CASSFAGYGETQYF. In nucleotides, the CDR3 is TGTGCCAGCAGTTTCGCTGGGTACGGGGAGACCCAGTACTTC.

This clone came up a few times. This chain links TRBV5-4 with TRBJ2-3; D ambiguous. The length of the CDR3 is 14 residues. V lost 1 base, J lost 4 bases, and 10 bases lay in between. Germline values: CDR1 SGHNT, CDR2 YYREEE (reference sequence). The CDR3 DNA follows: TGTGCCAGCAGCTTGAGTGGAGTGGCAGATACGCAGTATTTT. This gives the protein CASSLSGVADTQYF.

This clone occurred a few times. Additional DNA sequences in this sample encode the identical CDR3. The V gene is TRBV5-4, the J gene TRBJ2-1, with 10 bases that match TRBD2. CDR1 and CDR2 (germline): SGHNT, YYREEE (reference sequence). V lost 1 base to trimming and J lost 10 bases; unmatched junction nucleotides: 5. The CDR3 loop spans 14 amino acids. CDR3 sequence (DNA): TGTGCCAGCAGCTTGTTAGCGGGAGGTGACGAGCAGTTCTTC. Protein product: CASSLLAGGDEQFF.

The chain is built from TRBV7-9 and TRBJ2-7, with D possibly matching TRBD1 (6 bases). CDR3 length equals 19 residues. Germline V gene sequence: CDR1 SEHNR, CDR2 FQNEAQ (reference sequence). V was trimmed by 4 bases and J by 6 bases, leaving 31 bases between them. The CDR3, as DNA: TGTGCCAGCAGCTCGACCATCCAACAGGGTTTGGCCTCGATGGGCGAGCAGTACTTC. Protein product: CASSSTIQQGLASMGEQYF.

The gene calls are TRBV5-6 and TRBJ2-7; D unresolved. V dropped 4 bases and J dropped 2 bases, with 10 bases sitting between them. This CDR3 is 13 amino acids long. CDR1 and CDR2 from the germline V gene are SGHDT and YYEEEE. The CDR3 nucleotides read TGTGCCAGCAGCCCCGACGGCACCTACGAGCAGTACTTC. Amino acids: CASSPDGTYEQYF.

This clone showed up just a few times. This chain uses TRBV30 with TRBJ1-1; unclear D gene. With 1 base removed from V and 4 bases from J, the gap between germline ends came to 13 bases. CDR3 length: 14 residues. Germline loops: CDR1 GTSNPN, CDR2 SVGIG (reference sequence). CDR3: CAWSGWRRSTEAFF. DNA for the CDR3: TGTGCCTGGAGTGGATGGCGTAGAAGCACTGAAGCTTTCTTT.